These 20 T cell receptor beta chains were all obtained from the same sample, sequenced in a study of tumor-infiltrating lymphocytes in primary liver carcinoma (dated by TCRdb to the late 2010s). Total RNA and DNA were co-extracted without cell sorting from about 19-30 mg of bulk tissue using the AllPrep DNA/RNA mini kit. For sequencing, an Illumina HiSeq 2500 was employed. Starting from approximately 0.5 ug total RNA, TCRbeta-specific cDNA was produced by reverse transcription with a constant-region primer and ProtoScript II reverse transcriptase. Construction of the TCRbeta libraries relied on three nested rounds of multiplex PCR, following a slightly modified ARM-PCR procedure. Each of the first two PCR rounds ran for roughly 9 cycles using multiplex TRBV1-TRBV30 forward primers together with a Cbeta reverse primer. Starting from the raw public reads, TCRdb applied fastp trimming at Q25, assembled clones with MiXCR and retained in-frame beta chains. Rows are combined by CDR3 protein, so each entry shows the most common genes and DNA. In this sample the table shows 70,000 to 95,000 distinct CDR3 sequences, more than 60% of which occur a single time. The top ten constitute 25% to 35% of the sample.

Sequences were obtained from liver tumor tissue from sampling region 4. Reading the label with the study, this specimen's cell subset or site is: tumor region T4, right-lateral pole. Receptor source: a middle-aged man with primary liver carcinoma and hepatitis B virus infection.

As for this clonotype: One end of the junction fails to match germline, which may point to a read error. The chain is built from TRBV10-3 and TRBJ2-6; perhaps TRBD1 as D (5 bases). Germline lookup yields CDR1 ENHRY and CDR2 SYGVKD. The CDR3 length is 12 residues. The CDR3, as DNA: TGTGCCATCAATAGTGGGGCCAACGTCTTGTCTTTC. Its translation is CAINSGANVLSF.

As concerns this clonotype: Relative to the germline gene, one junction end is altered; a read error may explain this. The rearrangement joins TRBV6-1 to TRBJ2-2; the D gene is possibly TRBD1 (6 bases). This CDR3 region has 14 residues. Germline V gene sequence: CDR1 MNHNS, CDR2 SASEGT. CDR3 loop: CASSESGETGKLFF. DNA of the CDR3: TGTGCCAGCAGTGAATCAGGGGAGACCGGGAAGCTGTTTTTT.

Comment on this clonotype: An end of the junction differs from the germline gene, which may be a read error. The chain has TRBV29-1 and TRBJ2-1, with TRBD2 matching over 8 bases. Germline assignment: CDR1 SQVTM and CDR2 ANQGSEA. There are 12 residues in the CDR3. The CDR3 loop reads CIVTSGYNEQFF. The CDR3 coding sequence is TGCATCGTTACTAGCGGCTACAATGAGCAGTTCTTC.

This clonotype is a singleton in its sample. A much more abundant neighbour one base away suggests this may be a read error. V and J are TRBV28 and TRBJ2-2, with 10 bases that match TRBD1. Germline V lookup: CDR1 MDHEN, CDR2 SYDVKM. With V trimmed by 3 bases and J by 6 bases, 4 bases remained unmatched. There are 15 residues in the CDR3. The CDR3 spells CASSLTGGGAGELFF. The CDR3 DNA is TGTGCCAGCAGTTTGACAGGGGGCGGCGCCGGGGAGCTGTTTTTT.

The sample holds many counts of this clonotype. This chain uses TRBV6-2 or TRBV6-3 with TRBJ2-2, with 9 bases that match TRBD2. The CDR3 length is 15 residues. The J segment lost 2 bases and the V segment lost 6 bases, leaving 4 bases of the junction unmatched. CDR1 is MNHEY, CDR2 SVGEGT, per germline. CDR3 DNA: TGTGCCAGCAGACGACTAGCGGCCAACACCGGGGAGCTGTTTTTT. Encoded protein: CASRRLAANTGELFF.

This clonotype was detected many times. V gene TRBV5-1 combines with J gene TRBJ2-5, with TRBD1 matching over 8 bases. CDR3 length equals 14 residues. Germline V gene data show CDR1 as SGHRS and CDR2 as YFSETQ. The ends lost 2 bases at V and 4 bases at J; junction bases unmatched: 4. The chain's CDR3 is CASSFGQGGETQYF. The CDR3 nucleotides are TGCGCCAGCAGCTTCGGACAGGGCGGAGAGACCCAGTACTTC.

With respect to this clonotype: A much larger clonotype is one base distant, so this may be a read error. The CDR3 region has the DNA TGCGCCAGCAAAAGGGACACCATCTACGAGCAGTACTTC. Translated, it gives CASKRDTIYEQYF. The chain recombines TRBV5-1 with TRBJ2-7; TRBD1 is a possible D gene (6 bases). This CDR3 spans 13 amino acids. Trimming shortened V by 6 bases and J by 3 bases, and 13 bases separated the two germline ends. Germline CDR1 is SGHRS and CDR2 is YFSETQ.

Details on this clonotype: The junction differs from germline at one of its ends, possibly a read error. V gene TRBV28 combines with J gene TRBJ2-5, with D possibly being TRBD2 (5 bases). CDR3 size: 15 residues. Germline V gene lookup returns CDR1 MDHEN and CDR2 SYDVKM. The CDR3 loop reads CASSFGFNPGETLYF. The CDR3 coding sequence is TGTGCCAGCAGTTTTGGGTTCAACCCCGGGGAGACCCTGTACTTC.

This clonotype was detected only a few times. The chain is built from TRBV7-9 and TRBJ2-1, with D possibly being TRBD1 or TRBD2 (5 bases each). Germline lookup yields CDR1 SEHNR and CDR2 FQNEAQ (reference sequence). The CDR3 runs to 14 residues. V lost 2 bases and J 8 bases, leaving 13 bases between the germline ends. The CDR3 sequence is CASSLSQGRDEQFF. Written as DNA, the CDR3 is TGTGCCAGCAGCTTATCCCAGGGACGGGATGAGCAGTTCTTC.

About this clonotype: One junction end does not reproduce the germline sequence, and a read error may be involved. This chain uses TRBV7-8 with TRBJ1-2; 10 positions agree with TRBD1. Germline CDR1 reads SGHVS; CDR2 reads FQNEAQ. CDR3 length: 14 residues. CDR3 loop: CVSSPRTGGGGHTF. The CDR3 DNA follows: TGTGTCAGCAGCCCCCGGACAGGGGGTGGTGGCCACACCTTC.

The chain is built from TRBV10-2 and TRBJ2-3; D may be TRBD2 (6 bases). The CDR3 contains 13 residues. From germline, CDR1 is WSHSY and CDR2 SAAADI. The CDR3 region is CTSTQGFELAQYF. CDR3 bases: TGCACAAGCACCCAGGGATTCGAACTAGCCCAGTATTTT.

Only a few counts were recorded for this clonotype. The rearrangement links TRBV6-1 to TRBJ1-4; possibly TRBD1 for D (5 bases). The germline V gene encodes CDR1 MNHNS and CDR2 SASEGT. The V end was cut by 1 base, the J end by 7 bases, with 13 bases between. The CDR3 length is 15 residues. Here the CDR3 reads CASSEDGGPSEKLFF. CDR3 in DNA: TGTGCCAGCAGTGAAGATGGGGGTCCAAGTGAAAAACTGTTTTTT.

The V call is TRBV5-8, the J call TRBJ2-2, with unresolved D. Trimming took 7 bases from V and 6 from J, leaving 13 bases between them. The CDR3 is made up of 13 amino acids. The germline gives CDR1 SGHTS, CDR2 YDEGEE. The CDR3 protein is CASCPLISGELFF. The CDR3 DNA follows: TGTGCCAGCTGTCCTCTAATATCCGGGGAGCTGTTTTTT.

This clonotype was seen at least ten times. CDR3 DNA: TGTGCCAGCAGTGAAAGGCGGTCTTCGGGACGTAAGTCCACAGATACGCAGTATTTT. It codes for CASSERRSSGRKSTDTQYF. The chain is built from TRBV6-1 and TRBJ2-3; D is possibly TRBD1 or TRBD2 (5 bases each). V was cut by 2 bases and J by 2 bases, with 23 bases left in between. Germline-derived CDR1 and CDR2 are MNHNS and SASEGT. The CDR3 runs 19 residues.

CDR3 region: CASSLLGRQADTQYF. DNA of the CDR3: TGTGCCAGCAGCCTTCTAGGGCGCCAGGCAGATACGCAGTATTTT. This chain links TRBV7-3 with TRBJ2-3; D is uncertain. Germline V lookup: CDR1 SGHTA, CDR2 FQGTGA. CDR3 length: 15 residues. Between the trimmed V and J ends, which lost 5 bases and 4 bases, there was a span of 16 bases.

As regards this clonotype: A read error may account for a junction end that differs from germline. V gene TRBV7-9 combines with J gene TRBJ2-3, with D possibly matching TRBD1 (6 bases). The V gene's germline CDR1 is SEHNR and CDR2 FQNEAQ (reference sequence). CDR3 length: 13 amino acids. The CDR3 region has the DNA TGTGCCAGCAGCAATAACAGGGTAGATACACAGTATTTT. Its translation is CASSNNRVDTQYF.

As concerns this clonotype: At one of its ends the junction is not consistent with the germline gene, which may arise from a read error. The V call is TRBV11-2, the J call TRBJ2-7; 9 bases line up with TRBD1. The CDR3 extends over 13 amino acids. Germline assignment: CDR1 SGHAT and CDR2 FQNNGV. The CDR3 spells CTGSLGQGYEQYF. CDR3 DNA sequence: TGCACCGGCAGCTTAGGACAGGGGTACGAGCAGTACTTC.

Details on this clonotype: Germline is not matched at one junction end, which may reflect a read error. CDR3 protein: CASSREAGTNYGYTF. As DNA, the CDR3 is TGCGCCAGCAGCCGAGAAGCCGGAACAAACTACGGCTACACCTTC. V gene TRBV4-1 combines with J gene TRBJ1-2; D gene ambiguous. This CDR3 spans 15 amino acids. Germline CDR1 reads MGHRA; CDR2 reads YSYEKL.

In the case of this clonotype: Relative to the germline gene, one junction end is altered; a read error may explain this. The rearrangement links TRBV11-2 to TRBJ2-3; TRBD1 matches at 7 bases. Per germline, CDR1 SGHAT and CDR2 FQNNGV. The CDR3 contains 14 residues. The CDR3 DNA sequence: TGTGCCAGCAGCTTTCGGGACAGCGCAAATACACAGTATTTT. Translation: CASSFRDSANTQYF. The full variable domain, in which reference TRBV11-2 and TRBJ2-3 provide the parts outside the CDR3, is EAGVAQSPRYKIIEKRQSVAFWCNPISGHATLYWYQQILGQGPKLLIQFQNNGVVDDSQLPKDRFSAERLKGVDSTLKIQPAKLEDSAVYLCASSFRDSANTQYFGPGTRLTVL.

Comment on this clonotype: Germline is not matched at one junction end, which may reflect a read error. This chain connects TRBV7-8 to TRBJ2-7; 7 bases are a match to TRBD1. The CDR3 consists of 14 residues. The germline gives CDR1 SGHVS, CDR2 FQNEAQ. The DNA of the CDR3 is TGTGCTAGCCCAACTTTGACAGGGTACTACGAGCCGTACTTC. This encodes CASPTLTGYYEPYF.